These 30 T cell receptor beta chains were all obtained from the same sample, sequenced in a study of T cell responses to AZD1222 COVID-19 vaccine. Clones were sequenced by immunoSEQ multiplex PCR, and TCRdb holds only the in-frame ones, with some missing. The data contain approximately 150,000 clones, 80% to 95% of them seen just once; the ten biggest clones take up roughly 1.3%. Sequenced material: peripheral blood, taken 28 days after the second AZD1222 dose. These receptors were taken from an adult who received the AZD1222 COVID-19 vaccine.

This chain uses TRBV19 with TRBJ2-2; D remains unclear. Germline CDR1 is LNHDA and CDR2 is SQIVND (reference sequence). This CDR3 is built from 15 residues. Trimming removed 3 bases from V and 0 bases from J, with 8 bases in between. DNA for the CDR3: TGTGCCAGTAGTATTTACCCAACGAACACCGGGGAGCTGTTTTTT. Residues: CASSIYPTNTGELFF.

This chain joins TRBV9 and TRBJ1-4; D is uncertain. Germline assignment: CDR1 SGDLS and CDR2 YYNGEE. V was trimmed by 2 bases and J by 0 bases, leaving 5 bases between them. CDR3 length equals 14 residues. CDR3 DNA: TGTGCCAGCAGCGTGGGGTCAACTAATGAAAAACTGTTTTTT. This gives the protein CASSVGSTNEKLFF.

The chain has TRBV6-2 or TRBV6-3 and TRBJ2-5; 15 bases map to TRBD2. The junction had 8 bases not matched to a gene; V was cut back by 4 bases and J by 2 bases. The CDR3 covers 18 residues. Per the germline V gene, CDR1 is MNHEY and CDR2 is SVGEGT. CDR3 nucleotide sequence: TGTGCCAGCAGTTCCACCGGGACTAGCGGGAGGACGCAAGAGACCCAGTACTTC. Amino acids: CASSSTGTSGRTQETQYF.

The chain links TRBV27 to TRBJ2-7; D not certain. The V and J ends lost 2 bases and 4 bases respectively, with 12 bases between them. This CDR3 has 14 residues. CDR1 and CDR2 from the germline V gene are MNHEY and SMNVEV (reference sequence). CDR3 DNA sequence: TGTGCCAGCAGTTTAGTCGGAGAGGCTTACGAGCAGTACTTC. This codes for CASSLVGEAYEQYF.

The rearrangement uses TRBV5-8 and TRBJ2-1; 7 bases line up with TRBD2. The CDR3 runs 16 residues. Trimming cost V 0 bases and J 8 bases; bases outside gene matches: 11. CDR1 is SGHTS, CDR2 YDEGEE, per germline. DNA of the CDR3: TGTGCCAGCAGCTTGGCCGTAGCGGGCGGCTGGGATGAGCAGTTCTTC. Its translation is CASSLAVAGGWDEQFF. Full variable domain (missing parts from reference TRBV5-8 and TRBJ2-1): EAGVTQSPTHLIKTRGQQATLRCSPISGHTSVYWYQQALGLGLQFLLWYDEGEERNRGNFPPRFSGRQFPNYSSELNVNALELEDSALYLCASSLAVAGGWDEQFFGPGTRLTVL.

Here the CDR3 reads CASSEYGGASTDTQYF. The CDR3 coding sequence is TGTGCCAGCAGCGAGTACGGGGGTGCTAGCACAGATACGCAGTATTTT. The genes are TRBV9 and TRBJ2-3, with a weak D call TRBD2 (6 bases). This CDR3 has 16 amino acids. The germline gives CDR1 SGDLS, CDR2 YYNGEE. The ends were cut back, 3 bases at V and 0 bases at J, with 14 bases in the middle.

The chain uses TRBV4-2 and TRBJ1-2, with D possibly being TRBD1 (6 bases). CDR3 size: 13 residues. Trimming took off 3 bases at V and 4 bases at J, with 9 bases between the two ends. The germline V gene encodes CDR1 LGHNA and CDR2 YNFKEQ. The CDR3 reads CASSQGAFYGYTF. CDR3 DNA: TGTGCCAGCAGCCAGGGGGCCTTCTATGGCTACACCTTC.

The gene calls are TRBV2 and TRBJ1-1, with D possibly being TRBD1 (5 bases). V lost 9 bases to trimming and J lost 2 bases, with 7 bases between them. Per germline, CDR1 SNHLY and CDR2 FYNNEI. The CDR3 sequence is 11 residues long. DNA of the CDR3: TGTGCCAGTCAGGGTAACACTGAAGCTTTCTTT. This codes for CASQGNTEAFF.

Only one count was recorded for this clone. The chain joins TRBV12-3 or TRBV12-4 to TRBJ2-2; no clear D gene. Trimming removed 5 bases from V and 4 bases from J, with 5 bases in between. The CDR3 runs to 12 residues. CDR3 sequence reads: CASSRGTGELFF. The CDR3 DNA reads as TGTGCCAGCAGTCGAGGCACCGGGGAGCTGTTTTTT.

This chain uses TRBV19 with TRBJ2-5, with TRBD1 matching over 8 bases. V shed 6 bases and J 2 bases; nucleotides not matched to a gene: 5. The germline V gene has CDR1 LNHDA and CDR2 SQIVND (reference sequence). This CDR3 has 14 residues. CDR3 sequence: CASRLDRAQETQYF. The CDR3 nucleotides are TGTGCCAGTAGATTGGACAGGGCACAAGAGACCCAGTACTTC.

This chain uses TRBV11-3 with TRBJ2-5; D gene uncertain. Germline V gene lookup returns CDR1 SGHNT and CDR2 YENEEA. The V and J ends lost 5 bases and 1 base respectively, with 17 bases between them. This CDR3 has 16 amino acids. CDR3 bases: TGTGCCAGCAGCCACGCCTTGTTTCCCCTCCAAGAGACCCAGTACTTC. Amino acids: CASSHALFPLQETQYF.

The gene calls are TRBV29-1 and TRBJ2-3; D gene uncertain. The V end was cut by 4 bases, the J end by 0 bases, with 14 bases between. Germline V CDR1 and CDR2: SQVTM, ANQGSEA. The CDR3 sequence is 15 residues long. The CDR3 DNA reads TGCAGCGTTGTAGTGGGTCGGTTCAGCACAGATACGCAGTATTTT. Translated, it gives CSVVVGRFSTDTQYF.

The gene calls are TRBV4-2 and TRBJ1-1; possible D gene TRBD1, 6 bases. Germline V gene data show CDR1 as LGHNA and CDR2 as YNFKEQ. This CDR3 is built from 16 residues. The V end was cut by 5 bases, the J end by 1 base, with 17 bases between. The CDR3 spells CASSDRDTTSNTEAFF. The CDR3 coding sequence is TGTGCCAGCAGCGACCGGGACACCACCTCGAACACTGAAGCTTTCTTT.

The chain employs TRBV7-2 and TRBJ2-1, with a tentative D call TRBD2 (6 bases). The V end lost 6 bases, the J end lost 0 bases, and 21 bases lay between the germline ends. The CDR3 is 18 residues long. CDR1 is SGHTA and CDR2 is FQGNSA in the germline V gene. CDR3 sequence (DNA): TGTGCCAGCAGAGCTCCTTCCGCCGCGGGACCCTCCTACAATGAGCAGTTCTTC. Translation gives CASRAPSAAGPSYNEQFF.

CDR3 coding DNA: TGTGCCAGCAGGGTGCGTGATAGCGGGTCTGGGGAGCTGTTTTTT. Its translation: CASRVRDSGSGELFF. The chain carries TRBV2 and TRBJ2-2, with TRBD2 identical over 7 bases. The CDR3 has 15 residues. Per germline, CDR1 SNHLY and CDR2 FYNNEI. J was trimmed by 8 bases and V by 6 bases; bases with no gene match: 12.

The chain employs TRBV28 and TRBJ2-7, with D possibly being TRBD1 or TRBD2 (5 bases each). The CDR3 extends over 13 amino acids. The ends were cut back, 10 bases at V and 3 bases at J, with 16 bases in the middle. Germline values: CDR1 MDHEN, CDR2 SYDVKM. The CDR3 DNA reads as TGTGCCACCCTAACGCCGGGGCACTACGAGCAGTACTTC. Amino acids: CATLTPGHYEQYF. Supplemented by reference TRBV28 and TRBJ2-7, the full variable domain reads DVKVTQSSRYLVKRTGEKVFLECVQDMDHENMFWYRQDPGLGLRLIYFSYDVKMKEKGDIPEGYSVSREKKERFSLILESASTNQTSMYLCATLTPGHYEQYFGPGTRLTVT.

This CDR3 reads CASSLTTGELFF. CDR3 DNA: TGTGCCAGCAGCTTAACCACCGGGGAGCTGTTTTTT. V usage is TRBV7-3 and J usage is TRBJ2-2, with unresolved D. The CDR3 spans 12 residues. Trimming removed 0 bases at V and 4 bases at J, with 0 bases between. Germline-derived CDR1 and CDR2 are SGHTA and FQGTGA.

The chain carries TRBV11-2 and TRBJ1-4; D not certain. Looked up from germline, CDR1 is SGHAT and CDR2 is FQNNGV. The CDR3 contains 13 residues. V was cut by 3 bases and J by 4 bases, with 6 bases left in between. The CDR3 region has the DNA TGTGCCAGCAGCTTGGGCCTTAATGAAAAACTGTTTTTT. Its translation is CASSLGLNEKLFF. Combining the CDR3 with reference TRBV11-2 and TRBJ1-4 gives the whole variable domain EAGVAQSPRYKIIEKRQSVAFWCNPISGHATLYWYQQILGQGPKLLIQFQNNGVVDDSQLPKDRFSAERLKGVDSTLKIQPAKLEDSAVYLCASSLGLNEKLFFGSGTQLSVL.

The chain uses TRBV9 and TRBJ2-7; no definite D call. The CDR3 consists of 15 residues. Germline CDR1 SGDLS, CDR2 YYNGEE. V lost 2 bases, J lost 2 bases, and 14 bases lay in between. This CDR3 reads CASSVETGETYEQYF. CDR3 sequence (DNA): TGTGCCAGCAGCGTTGAAACGGGTGAAACCTACGAGCAGTACTTC.

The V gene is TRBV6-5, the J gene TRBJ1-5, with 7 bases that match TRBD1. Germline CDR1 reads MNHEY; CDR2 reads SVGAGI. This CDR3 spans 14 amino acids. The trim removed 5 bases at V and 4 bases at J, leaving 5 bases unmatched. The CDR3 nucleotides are TGTGCCAGCAGTAACCGACAGGGAAATCAGCCCCAGCATTTT. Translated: CASSNRQGNQPQHF.

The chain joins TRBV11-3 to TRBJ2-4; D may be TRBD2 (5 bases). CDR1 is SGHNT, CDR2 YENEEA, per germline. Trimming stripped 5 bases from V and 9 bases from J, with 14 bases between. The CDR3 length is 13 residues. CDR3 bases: TGTGCCAGCAGCCCCCATATGGGGAGCATTCAGTACTTC. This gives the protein CASSPHMGSIQYF. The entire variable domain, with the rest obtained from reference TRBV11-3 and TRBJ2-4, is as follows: EAGVVQSPRYKIIEKKQPVAFWCNPISGHNTLYWYLQNLGQGPELLIRYENEEAVDDSQLPKDRFSAERLKGVDSTLKIQPAELGDSAVYLCASSPHMGSIQYFGAGTRLSVL.

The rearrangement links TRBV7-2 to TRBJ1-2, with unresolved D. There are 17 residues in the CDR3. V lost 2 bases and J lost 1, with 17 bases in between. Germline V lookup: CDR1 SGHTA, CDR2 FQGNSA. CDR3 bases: TGTGCCAGCAGCTTACAAGCTATGGCCTGGAGTAACTATGGCTACACCTTC. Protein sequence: CASSLQAMAWSNYGYTF.

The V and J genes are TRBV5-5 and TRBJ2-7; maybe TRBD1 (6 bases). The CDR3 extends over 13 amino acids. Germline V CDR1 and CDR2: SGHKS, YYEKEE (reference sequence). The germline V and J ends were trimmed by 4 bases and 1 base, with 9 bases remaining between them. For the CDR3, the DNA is TGTGCCAGCAGCCGACAGGAATCCTACGAGCAGTACTTC. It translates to CASSRQESYEQYF.

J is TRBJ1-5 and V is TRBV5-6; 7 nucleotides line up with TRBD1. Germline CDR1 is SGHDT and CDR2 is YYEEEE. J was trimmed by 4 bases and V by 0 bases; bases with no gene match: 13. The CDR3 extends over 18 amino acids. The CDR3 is CASSLAYRGSSLNQPQHF. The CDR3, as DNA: TGTGCCAGCAGCTTGGCTTACAGGGGCTCTTCCTTAAATCAGCCCCAGCATTTT.

The CDR3 coding sequence is TGTGCCAGCAGCTTAAAGGACAGGACCACAGATACGCAGTATTTT. It encodes CASSLKDRTTDTQYF. The chain joins TRBV7-2 to TRBJ2-3, with 7 bases matching TRBD1. The CDR3 spans 15 residues. Germline CDR1 and CDR2: SGHTA and FQGNSA. Germline trimming cut 2 bases from V and 2 bases from J; bases unmatched to any gene: 4.

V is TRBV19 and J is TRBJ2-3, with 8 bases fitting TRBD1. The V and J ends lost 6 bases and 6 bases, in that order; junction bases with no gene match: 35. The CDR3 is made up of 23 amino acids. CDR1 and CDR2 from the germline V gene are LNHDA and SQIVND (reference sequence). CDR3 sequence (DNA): TGTGCCAGTAGCCAAGTAGCAAAAGTAGGACAGGGTAGCGTAAGGCCCACAGCGGATACGCAGTATTTT. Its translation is CASSQVAKVGQGSVRPTADTQYF. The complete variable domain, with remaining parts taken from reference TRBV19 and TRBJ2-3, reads DGGITQSPKYLFRKEGQNVTLSCEQNLNHDAMYWYRQDPGQGLRLIYYSQIVNDFQKGDIAEGYSVSREKKESFPLTVTSAQKNPTAFYLCASSQVAKVGQGSVRPTADTQYFGPGTRLTVL.

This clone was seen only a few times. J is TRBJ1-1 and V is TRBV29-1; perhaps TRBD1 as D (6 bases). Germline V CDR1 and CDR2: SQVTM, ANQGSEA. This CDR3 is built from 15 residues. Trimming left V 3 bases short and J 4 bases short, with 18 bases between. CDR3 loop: CSVEGAPKGGTEAFF. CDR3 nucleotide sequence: TGCAGCGTTGAGGGGGCCCCCAAGGGGGGCACTGAAGCTTTCTTT.

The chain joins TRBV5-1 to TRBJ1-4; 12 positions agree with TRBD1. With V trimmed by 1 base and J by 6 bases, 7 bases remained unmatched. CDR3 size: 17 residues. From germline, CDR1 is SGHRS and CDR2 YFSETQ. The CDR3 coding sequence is TGCGCCAGCAGCTTGTTGGGACAGGGGGCGAGTTATGAAAAACTGTTTTTT. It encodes CASSLLGQGASYEKLFF.

CDR3 sequence: CASSLGLYNEQFF. DNA for the CDR3: TGTGCCAGCAGCTTGGGACTATACAATGAGCAGTTCTTC. The chain combines TRBV11-1 with TRBJ2-1; 7 positions agree with TRBD2. CDR1 SGHAT and CDR2 FQDESV come from the germline V gene (reference sequence). V dropped 3 bases and J dropped 4; count of bases not matched to a gene: 0. The CDR3 is 13 residues long. Full variable domain (outside the CDR3, taken from reference TRBV11-1 and TRBJ2-1): EAEVAQSPRYKITEKSQAVAFWCDPISGHATLYWYRQILGQGPELLVQFQDESVVDDSQLPKDRFSAERLKGVDSTLKIQPAELGDSAMYLCASSLGLYNEQFFGPGTRLTVL.

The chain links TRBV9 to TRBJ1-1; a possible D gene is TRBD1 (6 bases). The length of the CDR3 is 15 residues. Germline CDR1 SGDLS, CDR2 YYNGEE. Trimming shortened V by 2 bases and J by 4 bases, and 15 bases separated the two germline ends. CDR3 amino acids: CASSVVGPGATEAFF. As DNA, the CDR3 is TGTGCCAGCAGCGTGGTAGGGCCAGGGGCCACTGAAGCTTTCTTT.